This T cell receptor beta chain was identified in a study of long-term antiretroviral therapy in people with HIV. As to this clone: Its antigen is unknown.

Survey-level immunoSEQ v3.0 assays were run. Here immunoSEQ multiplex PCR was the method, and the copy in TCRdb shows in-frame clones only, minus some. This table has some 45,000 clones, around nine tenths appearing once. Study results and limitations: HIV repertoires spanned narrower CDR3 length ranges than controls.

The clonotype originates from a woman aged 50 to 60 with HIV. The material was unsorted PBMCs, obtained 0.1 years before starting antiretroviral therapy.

Here the CDR3 reads CAWSARPWTPTNYGYTF. Here the CDR3 DNA reads TGTGCCTGGAGTGCGAGACCTTGGACACCGACTAACTATGGCTACACCTTC. The V call is TRBV30, the J call TRBJ1-2; D may be TRBD1 (5 bases). The CDR3 contains 17 residues. The V end was cut by 1 base, the J end by 0 bases, with 18 bases between. Germline V gene lookup returns CDR1 GTSNPN and CDR2 SVGIG (reference sequence). The full variable domain, with the rest looked up from reference TRBV30 and TRBJ1-2, is SQTIHQWPATLVQPVGSPLSLECTVEGTSNPNLYWYRQAAGRGLQLLFYSVGIGQISSEVPQNLSASRPQDRQFILSSKKLLLSDSGFYLCAWSARPWTPTNYGYTFGSGTRLTVV.